This TCR beta chain was recovered during a study of T cell responses to AZD1222 COVID-19 vaccine. Using immunoSEQ multiplex PCR, the repertoire was profiled, and TCRdb retains in-frame clones only, with some absent. The sample lists 150,000 to 160,000 clones; approximately 86% were seen once. This clone was picked up a small number of times. The length of the CDR3 is 13 residues. In germline, CDR1 is LGHDT, CDR2 YNNKEL (reference sequence). The ends were cut back, 3 bases at V and 6 bases at J, with 11 bases in the middle. The sequencing used peripheral blood, collected after recovery from COVID-19. The chain carries TRBV3-1 (or the pseudogene TRBV3-2) and TRBJ1-2; a possible D gene is TRBD1 (5 bases). The sequence came from an adult who had recovered from COVID-19. The CDR3 spells CASSHRDFHGYTF. The CDR3 nucleotides are TGTGCCAGCAGCCACCGGGACTTCCATGGCTACACCTTC.